Presented here are 10 T cell receptor beta chains from one specimen sequenced in a study of blood T cell repertoires in COVID-19. The table came from immunoSEQ multiplex PCR; TCRdb's copy has only in-frame clones and leaves some out. The sample contains around 370,000 clones, around nine tenths of which appear only once. Sequencing was carried out using peripheral blood. These receptors all come from a woman in her seventies with COVID-19, enrolled during active disease.

The chain carries TRBV10-2 and TRBJ2-1, with 8 bases identical to TRBD2. Germline V gives CDR1 WSHSY, CDR2 SAAADI. The CDR3 totals 11 residues. The junction had 3 bases not matched to a gene; V was cut back by 4 bases and J by 13 bases. CDR3 protein: CASSAGLAQFF. The CDR3, as DNA: TGCGCCAGCAGTGCCGGACTAGCCCAGTTCTTC.

The rearrangement links TRBV2 to TRBJ1-1; perhaps TRBD1 as D (5 bases). Trimming took 6 bases from V and 10 from J, leaving 15 bases between them. Germline CDR1 reads SNHLY; CDR2 reads FYNNEI. This CDR3 is 12 amino acids long. CDR3 DNA: TGTGCCAGCAGCCCCGGGGGTCTTGGAGCTTTCTTT. It is translated as CASSPGGLGAFF.

The chain is built from TRBV7-9 and TRBJ1-2, with 9 bases that match TRBD1. This CDR3 has 15 residues. V trimming: 1 base; J trimming: 6 bases; junction bases outside the gene matches: 6. CDR1 is SEHNR, CDR2 FQNEAQ, per germline (reference sequence). CDR3 in amino acids: CASSLGTGERNGYTF. CDR3 sequence (DNA): TGTGCCAGCAGCTTAGGGACAGGGGAAAGGAATGGCTACACCTTC.

This chain links TRBV14 with TRBJ2-1, with TRBD2 as a possible D gene (6 bases). V gave up 1 base and J gave up 10 bases, with 17 bases separating them. Germline loops: CDR1 SGHDN, CDR2 FVKESK. This CDR3 has 15 residues. CDR3 nucleotide sequence: TGTGCCAGCAGCCAAGTACCGGTTCCTAGCGACGAGCAGTTCTTC. Encoded protein: CASSQVPVPSDEQFF.

This rearrangement joins TRBV2 to TRBJ2-1, with D maybe TRBD1 (5 bases). V was trimmed by 2 bases and J by 10 bases, leaving 9 bases between them. The germline V gene has CDR1 SNHLY and CDR2 FYNNEI. The CDR3 is 12 residues long. The DNA for the CDR3 is TGTGCCAGCAGTGAACAGGGTCGGGAGCAGTTCTTC. The encoded protein is CASSEQGREQFF.

The gene calls are TRBV7-6 and TRBJ2-1, with TRBD1 identical over 11 bases. The germline CDR1 and CDR2 sequences are SGHVS and FNYEAQ. V dropped 3 bases and J dropped 9; count of bases not matched to a gene: 7. CDR3 size: 15 residues. The DNA for the CDR3 is TGTGCCAGCAGCTTCGGACAGGGGGCGCTGGGTGAGCAGTTCTTC. Amino acids: CASSFGQGALGEQFF. Together with reference TRBV7-6 and TRBJ2-1, the CDR3 gives the full variable domain: GAGVSQSPRYKVTKRGQDVALRCDPISGHVSLYWYRQALGQGPEFLTYFNYEAQQDKSGLPNDRFSAERPEGSISTLTIQRTEQRDSAMYRCASSFGQGALGEQFFGPGTRLTVL.

The genes are TRBV2 and TRBJ1-1; TRBD1 matches 9 bases. This CDR3 has 15 amino acids. Trimming took 6 bases from V and 3 from J; bases not matched to a gene: 8. The germline V gene has CDR1 SNHLY and CDR2 FYNNEI. CDR3 region: CASRARTGAYTEAFF. The CDR3 DNA reads as TGTGCCAGCAGAGCCCGGACAGGGGCGTACACTGAAGCTTTCTTT.

The chain couples TRBV7-2 to TRBJ1-4; TRBD1 aligns across 8 bases. V lost 2 bases, J lost 7 bases, and 9 bases stayed unmatched. Germline V gene lookup returns CDR1 SGHTA and CDR2 FQGNSA. The CDR3 is made up of 16 amino acids. CDR3 protein: CASSLTPQGAGEKLFF. As DNA, the CDR3 is TGTGCCAGCAGCTTAACCCCCCAGGGGGCGGGTGAAAAACTGTTTTTT.

The chain joins TRBV7-2 to TRBJ2-3; TRBD1 might be the D (5 bases). This CDR3 is built from 15 residues. CDR1 is SGHTA, CDR2 FQGNSA, per germline. V was clipped by 3 bases and J by 2 bases, with 12 bases between them. DNA for the CDR3: TGTGCCAGCAGCTTTCGTCAGGGCATCACAGATACGCAGTATTTT. This encodes CASSFRQGITDTQYF.

The chain recombines TRBV10-1 with TRBJ2-3; tentative D call: TRBD1 (6 bases). Trimming took 6 bases from V and 5 from J, leaving 6 bases between them. The CDR3 runs 11 residues. The germline gives CDR1 WNHNN, CDR2 SYGVQD (reference sequence). DNA of the CDR3: TGCGCCAGCAGCAGGGGAGATACGCAGTATTTT. This encodes CASSRGDTQYF.